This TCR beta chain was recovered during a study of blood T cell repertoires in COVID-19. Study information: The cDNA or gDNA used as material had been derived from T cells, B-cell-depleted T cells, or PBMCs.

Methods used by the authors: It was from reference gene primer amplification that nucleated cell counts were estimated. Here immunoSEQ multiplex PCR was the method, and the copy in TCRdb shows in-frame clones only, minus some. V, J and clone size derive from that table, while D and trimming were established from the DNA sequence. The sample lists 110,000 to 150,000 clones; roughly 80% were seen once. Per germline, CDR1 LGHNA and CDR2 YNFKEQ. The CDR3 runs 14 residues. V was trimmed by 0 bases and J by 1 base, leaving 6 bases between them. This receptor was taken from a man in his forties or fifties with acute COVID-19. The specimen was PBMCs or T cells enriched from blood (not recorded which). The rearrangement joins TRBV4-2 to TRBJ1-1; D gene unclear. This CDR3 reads CASSQDTANTEAFF. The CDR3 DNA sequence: TGTGCCAGCAGCCAAGATACAGCGAACACTGAAGCTTTCTTT.